This TCR beta chain was documented in a study of cytomegalovirus exposure and HLA in healthy donors. Study background: The roughly 110 validation repertoires used the same platform as the roughly 700 first-cohort repertoires (as reported by a later analysis).

Study results and caveats: It was reported that the classifier diagnosed cytomegalovirus status with high specificity and sensitivity in both the original and validation cohorts. The study listed approximately 160 cytomegalovirus-associated TCR beta chains.

As regards this clone: Its matching antigen is unknown. Other DNA sequences within the sample encode an identical CDR3.

Assay: immunoSEQ multiplex PCR; the TCRdb copy retains only in-frame clones and omits some. The sample carries about 360,000 clones, 86% recorded once. This TCR was recovered from a woman younger than 35 in good health and CMV-seronegative. Source material: PBMCs.

The CDR3 region has the DNA TGCGCCAGCAGCTTGCGAGCGGGGGGGAGCACAGATACGCAGTATTTT. This translates into CASSLRAGGSTDTQYF. The chain combines TRBV5-1 with TRBJ2-3; 10 bases map to TRBD2. Germline V CDR1 and CDR2: SGHRS, YFSETQ. The CDR3 covers 16 residues. V was clipped by 1 base and J by 0 bases; unmatched bases: 2.